The 26 T cell receptor beta chains below come from one sample, sequenced in a study of shared clonotypes between healthy human individuals. The data were produced by immunoSEQ multiplex PCR, yet TCRdb's version contains in-frame clones alone and is incomplete. The sample includes roughly 640,000 clones, approximately 97% seen only once; the top ten take about 0.06%. Sequenced: naive CD4+ T cells sorted from blood. Subset denoted: CD45RA+ positively selected. The receptors were sampled from a woman aged 25 to 39 in good health.

The gene calls are TRBV7-8 and TRBJ2-7; D remains ambiguous. Trimming stripped 1 base from V and 0 bases from J, with 16 bases between. The length of the CDR3 is 17 residues. Germline CDR1 SGHVS, CDR2 FQNEAQ. The CDR3: CASSLGAVTAFSYEQYF. The CDR3 DNA reads as TGTGCCAGCAGCTTAGGGGCGGTGACGGCCTTCTCCTACGAGCAGTACTTC.

The chain employs TRBV2 and TRBJ2-3, with D uncertain. The CDR3 has 12 amino acids. Trimming left V 7 bases short and J 4 bases short, with 9 bases between. Germline-derived CDR1 and CDR2 are SNHLY and FYNNEI. CDR3 nucleotide sequence: TGTGCCAGCAAAAGTGGTGCAGATACGCAGTATTTT. It yields the protein CASKSGADTQYF.

The rearrangement joins TRBV5-1 to TRBJ2-7; D perhaps matches TRBD1 (6 bases). V was trimmed by 4 bases and J by 0 bases, leaving 11 bases between them. Germline V gives CDR1 SGHRS, CDR2 YFSETQ. The CDR3 consists of 14 residues. CDR3 loop: CASSRDRTSYEQYF. The CDR3 DNA reads TGCGCCAGCAGCCGAGACAGGACCTCCTACGAGCAGTACTTC. The full variable domain, with the rest looked up from reference TRBV5-1 and TRBJ2-7, is KAGVTQTPRYLIKTRGQQVTLSCSPISGHRSVSWYQQTPGQGLQFLFEYFSETQRNKGNFPGRFSGRQFSNSRSEMNVSTLELGDSALYLCASSRDRTSYEQYFGPGTRLTVT.

CDR3 amino acids: CASSQYQGGHLSYEQYF. The CDR3 nucleotides read TGCGCCAGCAGTCAATACCAAGGGGGACATCTCTCCTACGAGCAGTACTTC. The chain links TRBV23-1 to TRBJ2-5, with a weak D call TRBD1 (6 bases). The DNA end lines up better with TRBJ2-7; the J call may be wrong. TRBV23-1 is filed as an ORF, its function uncertain. The CDR3 length is 17 residues.

This chain joins TRBV7-8 and TRBJ2-3, with D perhaps TRBD1 (6 bases). The germline V and J ends were trimmed by 2 bases and 6 bases, with 12 bases remaining between them. CDR3 length: 14 amino acids. The germline CDR1 and CDR2 sequences are SGHVS and FQNEAQ. CDR3 nucleotide sequence: TGTGCCAGCAGCTTAAACGTCCAGGGGGATACGCAGTATTTT. Its protein is CASSLNVQGDTQYF. Using reference TRBV7-8 and TRBJ2-3 for the parts outside the CDR3, the full variable domain is GAGVSQSPRYKVAKRGQDVALRCDPISGHVSLFWYQQALGQGPEFLTYFQNEAQLDKSGLPSDRFFAERPEGSVSTLKIQRTQQEDSAVYLCASSLNVQGDTQYFGPGTRLTVL.

This chain connects TRBV6-1 to TRBJ2-7, with a weak D call TRBD2 (6 bases). This CDR3 contains 14 residues. V gave up 2 bases and J gave up 3 bases, with 11 bases separating them. Germline CDR1 and CDR2: MNHNS and SASEGT. In DNA, the CDR3 is TGTGCCAGCAGTGAATGGAGGGTTTTCTACGAGCAGTACTTC. Protein: CASSEWRVFYEQYF.

V and J are TRBV7-2 and TRBJ1-1; D gene uncertain. Germline loops: CDR1 SGHTA, CDR2 FQGNSA. Trimming shortened V by 5 bases and J by 3 bases, and 13 bases separated the two germline ends. The CDR3 loop spans 14 amino acids. The CDR3 DNA is TGTGCCAGCAGCACCCCACTGGCTTACACTGAAGCTTTCTTT. It specifies CASSTPLAYTEAFF.

The chain employs TRBV7-6 and TRBJ2-7; TRBD1 aligns across 9 bases. Germline trimming cut 2 bases from V and 0 bases from J; bases unmatched to any gene: 2. The CDR3 loop spans 15 amino acids. Germline CDR1 is SGHVS and CDR2 is FNYEAQ. CDR3 bases: TGTGCCAGCAGCTTAAGGACAGGGGACTCCTACGAGCAGTACTTC. This gives the protein CASSLRTGDSYEQYF.

This chain connects TRBV10-3 to TRBJ2-6; D call uncertain. The CDR3 covers 15 residues. Trimming left V 7 bases short and J 4 bases short, with 14 bases between. The germline V gene encodes CDR1 ENHRY and CDR2 SYGVKD. The CDR3 nucleotides are TGTGCCATCAAAACCGAACAATCGGGGGCCAACGTCCTGACTTTC. It yields the protein CAIKTEQSGANVLTF.

The chain is built from TRBV7-9 and TRBJ1-2; D is unresolved. V lost 5 bases to trimming and J lost 7 bases, with 8 bases between them. CDR1 SEHNR and CDR2 FQNEAQ come from the germline V gene (reference sequence). The CDR3 totals 11 residues. The CDR3 region is CASSVVVGYTF. As DNA, the CDR3 is TGTGCCAGCAGCGTCGTCGTTGGCTACACCTTC.

The gene calls are TRBV29-1 and TRBJ1-4; no reliable D call. V was pared by 6 bases and J by 3 bases, with 11 bases between. CDR1 SQVTM and CDR2 ANQGSEA come from the germline V gene. The CDR3 is 13 residues long. Here the CDR3 DNA reads TGCAGCGTCCTCCTTGGGGCTAATGAAAAACTGTTTTTT. Translating gives CSVLLGANEKLFF. The full variable domain, rest sourced from reference TRBV29-1 and TRBJ1-4, is SAVISQKPSRDICQRGTSLTIQCQVDSQVTMMFWYRQQPGQSLTLIATANQGSEATYESGFVIDKFPISRPNLTFSTLTVSNMSPEDSSIYLCSVLLGANEKLFFGSGTQLSVL.

The chain couples TRBV5-4 to TRBJ2-3; TRBD2 matches at 14 bases. CDR3 length: 16 amino acids. Trimming removed 4 bases from V and 5 bases from J; junction bases left unmatched: 6. Germline V CDR1 and CDR2: SGHNT, YYREEE (reference sequence). The CDR3 bases are TGTGCCAGCAGCCAAGGGACTAGCGGGAGAGTAGATACGCAGTATTTT. This encodes CASSQGTSGRVDTQYF.

This chain links TRBV19 with TRBJ2-3; D call uncertain. The CDR3 contains 15 residues. CDR1 LNHDA and CDR2 SQIVND come from the germline V gene (reference sequence). Trimming removed 3 bases from V and 2 bases from J, with 12 bases in between. For the CDR3, the DNA is TGTGCCAGTAGTATCGGAACAGATCTCACAGATACGCAGTATTTT. Protein: CASSIGTDLTDTQYF.

This rearrangement joins TRBV7-9 to TRBJ2-1, with D perhaps being TRBD1 or TRBD2 (7 bases each). The V gene's germline CDR1 is SEHNR and CDR2 FQNEAQ (reference sequence). The CDR3 spans 16 residues. The V end was cut by 5 bases, the J end by 10 bases, with 24 bases between. The CDR3 nucleotides read TGTGCCAGCAGCCGAAAGACAGGGTACGGGACTAACGAGCAGTTCTTC. This encodes CASSRKTGYGTNEQFF.

The J gene is TRBJ2-1, the V gene TRBV19, with 7 bases identical to TRBD1. V was clipped by 6 bases and J by 4 bases; unmatched bases: 6. The CDR3 loop spans 14 amino acids. The germline V gene has CDR1 LNHDA and CDR2 SQIVND (reference sequence). CDR3 residues: CASSWGQTYNEQFF. CDR3 nucleotides: TGTGCCAGTAGCTGGGGACAGACATACAATGAGCAGTTCTTC.

The gene calls are TRBV4-1 and TRBJ2-6; D possibly corresponds to TRBD2 (5 bases). The germline V gene encodes CDR1 MGHRA and CDR2 YSYEKL. Between the trimmed V and J ends, which lost 0 bases and 3 bases, there was a span of 9 bases. There are 16 residues in the CDR3. The CDR3 is CASSQDSGVGANVLTF. In DNA form, the CDR3 reads TGCGCCAGCAGCCAAGATTCCGGGGTTGGGGCCAACGTCCTGACTTTC.

In this sample, this clone turned up once. The chain carries TRBV14 and TRBJ2-3; D unclear. Trimming pared 2 bases from V and 1 base from J, leaving 7 bases between. Germline V CDR1 and CDR2: SGHDN, FVKESK. The CDR3 totals 14 residues. For the CDR3, the DNA is TGTGCCAGCAGCCAACTGGGTGGCACAGATACGCAGTATTTT. Protein: CASSQLGGTDTQYF. Supplemented by reference TRBV14 and TRBJ2-3, the full variable domain reads EAGVTQFPSHSVIEKGQTVTLRCDPISGHDNLYWYRRVMGKEIKFLLHFVKESKQDESGMPNNRFLAERTGGTYSTLKVQPAELEDSGVYFCASSQLGGTDTQYFGPGTRLTVL.

This chain links TRBV5-4 with TRBJ2-7; weak D call: TRBD2 (5 bases). Germline CDR1 and CDR2: SGHNT and YYREEE (reference sequence). Trimming cost V 5 bases and J 4 bases, with 13 bases left between them. This CDR3 comprises 13 residues. Here the CDR3 reads CASSRETAYEQYF. For the CDR3, the DNA is TGTGCCAGCAGTCGGGAAACGGCTTACGAGCAGTACTTC.

The table lists this clone with a count of one. The rearrangement uses TRBV11-2 and TRBJ2-5, with 13 bases aligning to TRBD2. The J segment lost 5 bases and the V segment lost 5 bases, leaving 11 bases of the junction unmatched. Germline assignment: CDR1 SGHAT and CDR2 FQNNGV. The length of the CDR3 is 17 residues. CDR3 nucleotide sequence: TGTGCCAGCAGCACCTGGACTAGCGGGAGAGGGGGGGAGACCCAGTACTTC. Encoded protein: CASSTWTSGRGGETQYF. Full variable domain (outside the CDR3, taken from reference TRBV11-2 and TRBJ2-5): EAGVAQSPRYKIIEKRQSVAFWCNPISGHATLYWYQQILGQGPKLLIQFQNNGVVDDSQLPKDRFSAERLKGVDSTLKIQPAKLEDSAVYLCASSTWTSGRGGETQYFGPGTRLLVL.

A single count supports this clone. The chain recombines TRBV18 with TRBJ2-1; 12 bases match TRBD2. The CDR3 loop spans 15 amino acids. CDR1 KGHSH and CDR2 LQKENI come from the germline V gene. Trimming removed 3 bases from V and 8 bases from J; junction bases left unmatched: 5. CDR3 DNA: TGTGCCAGCTCACCGACTAGCGGGAGTATCCATGAGCAGTTCTTC. It specifies CASSPTSGSIHEQFF.

This chain uses TRBV7-9 with TRBJ1-5; 7 bases agree with TRBD1. Germline V gene sequence: CDR1 SEHNR, CDR2 FQNEAQ (reference sequence). This CDR3 contains 15 residues. The V gene end was trimmed by 6 bases and the J gene end by 0 bases; junction bases not matched to a gene: 5. CDR3 sequence: CASSQQGDSNQPQHF. As DNA, the CDR3 is TGTGCCAGCAGTCAGCAGGGGGATAGCAATCAGCCCCAGCATTTT.

The chain joins TRBV11-3 to TRBJ1-2; no firm D call. The CDR3 loop spans 18 amino acids. The V gene lost 1 base and the J gene lost 3 bases, with 21 bases spanning the gap. Germline-derived CDR1 and CDR2 are SGHNT and YENEEA. CDR3: CASSLVPGFQAPYYGYTF. The CDR3 DNA reads TGTGCCAGCAGCTTAGTCCCGGGATTTCAAGCTCCTTACTATGGCTACACCTTC.

The chain links TRBV28 to TRBJ2-1, with D possibly TRBD2 on 7 matching bases. This CDR3 has 12 residues. CDR1 MDHEN and CDR2 SYDVKM come from the germline V gene. V was shortened by 6 bases and J by 12 bases, with 15 bases between the two germline ends. CDR3 sequence (DNA): TGTGCCAGCAGAACGCCGGGGGGCCCGCAGTTCTTC. Its translation: CASRTPGGPQFF.

The rearrangement uses TRBV28 and TRBJ2-3, with 9 bases matching TRBD2. The ends lost 3 bases at V and 0 bases at J; junction bases unmatched: 7. The germline CDR1 and CDR2 sequences are MDHEN and SYDVKM. This CDR3 spans 17 amino acids. The CDR3 sequence is CASSLDRLAASTDTQYF. The CDR3, as DNA: TGTGCCAGCAGTTTGGACCGACTAGCGGCTAGCACAGATACGCAGTATTTT.

This clone was recorded once. This chain links TRBV7-8 with TRBJ1-1, with a possible D match to TRBD1 (5 bases). This CDR3 is 14 amino acids long. Trimming shortened V by 5 bases and J by 4 bases, and 14 bases separated the two germline ends. Germline CDR1 reads SGHVS; CDR2 reads FQNEAQ. The CDR3 DNA is TGTGCCAGCAGCACCCAGGGATTCGGCACTGAAGCTTTCTTT. Residues: CASSTQGFGTEAFF.

The chain has TRBV28 and TRBJ2-1, with 7 bases fitting TRBD2. Losses at the gene ends were 7 bases for V and 1 base for J; bases not matched to a gene: 10. Germline V gene lookup returns CDR1 MDHEN and CDR2 SYDVKM. CDR3 length: 16 residues. The CDR3 loop reads CASTLGGESSYNEQFF. CDR3 sequence (DNA): TGTGCCAGCACCTTGGGGGGGGAGAGTTCCTACAATGAGCAGTTCTTC.